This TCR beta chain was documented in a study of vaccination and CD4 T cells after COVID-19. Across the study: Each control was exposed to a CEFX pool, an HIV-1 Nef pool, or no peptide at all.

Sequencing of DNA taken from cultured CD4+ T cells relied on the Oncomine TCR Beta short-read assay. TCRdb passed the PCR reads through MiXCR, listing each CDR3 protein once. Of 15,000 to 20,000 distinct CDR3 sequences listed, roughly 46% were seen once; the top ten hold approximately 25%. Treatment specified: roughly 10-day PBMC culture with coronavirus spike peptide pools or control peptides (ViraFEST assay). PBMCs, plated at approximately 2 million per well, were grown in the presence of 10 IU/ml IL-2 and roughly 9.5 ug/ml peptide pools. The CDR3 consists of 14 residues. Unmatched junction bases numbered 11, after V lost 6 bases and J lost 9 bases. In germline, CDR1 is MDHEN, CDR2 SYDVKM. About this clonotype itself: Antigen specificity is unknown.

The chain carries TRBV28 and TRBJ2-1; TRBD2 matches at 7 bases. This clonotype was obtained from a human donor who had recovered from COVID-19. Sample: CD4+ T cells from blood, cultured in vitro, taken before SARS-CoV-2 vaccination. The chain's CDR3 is CASSSSIAGAEQFF. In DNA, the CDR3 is TGTGCCAGCAGCTCCTCGATCGCGGGAGCTGAGCAGTTCTTC.